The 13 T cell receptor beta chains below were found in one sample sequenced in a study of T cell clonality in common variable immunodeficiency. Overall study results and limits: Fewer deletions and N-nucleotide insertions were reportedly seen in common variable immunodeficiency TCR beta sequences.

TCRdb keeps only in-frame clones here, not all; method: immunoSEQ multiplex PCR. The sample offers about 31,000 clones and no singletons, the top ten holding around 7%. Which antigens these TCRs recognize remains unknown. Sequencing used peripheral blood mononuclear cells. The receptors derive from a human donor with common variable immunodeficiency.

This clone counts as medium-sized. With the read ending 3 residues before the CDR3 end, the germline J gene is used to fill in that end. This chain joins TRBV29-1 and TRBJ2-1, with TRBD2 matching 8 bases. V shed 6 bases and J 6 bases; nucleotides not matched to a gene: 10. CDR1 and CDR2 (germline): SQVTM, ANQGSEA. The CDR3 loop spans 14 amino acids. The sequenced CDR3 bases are TGCAGCGTCATTAGCGGGATTGAGGGCAATGAG. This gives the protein CSVISGIEGNE. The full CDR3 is CSVISGIEGNEQFF.

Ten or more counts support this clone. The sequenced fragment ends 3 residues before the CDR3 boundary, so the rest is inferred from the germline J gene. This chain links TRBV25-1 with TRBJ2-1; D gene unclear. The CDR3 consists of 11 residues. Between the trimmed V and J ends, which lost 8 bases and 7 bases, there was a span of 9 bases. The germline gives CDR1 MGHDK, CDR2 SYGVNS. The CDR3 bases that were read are TGTGCCAGCTCCCCTCTTAATGAG. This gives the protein CASSPLNE. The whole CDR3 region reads CASSPLNEQFF.

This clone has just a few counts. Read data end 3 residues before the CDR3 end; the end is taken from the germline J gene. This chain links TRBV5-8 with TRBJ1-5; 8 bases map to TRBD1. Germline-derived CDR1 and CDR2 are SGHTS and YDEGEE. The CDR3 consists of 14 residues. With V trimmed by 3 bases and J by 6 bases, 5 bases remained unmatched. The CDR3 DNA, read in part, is TGTGCCAGCAGCTACGGACAGGGCGGTCAGCCC. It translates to CASSYGQGGQP. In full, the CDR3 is CASSYGQGGQPQHF. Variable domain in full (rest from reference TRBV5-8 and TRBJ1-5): EAGVTQSPTHLIKTRGQQATLRCSPISGHTSVYWYQQALGLGLQFLLWYDEGEERNRGNFPPRFSGRQFPNYSSELNVNALELEDSALYLCASSYGQGGQPQHFGDGTRLSIL.

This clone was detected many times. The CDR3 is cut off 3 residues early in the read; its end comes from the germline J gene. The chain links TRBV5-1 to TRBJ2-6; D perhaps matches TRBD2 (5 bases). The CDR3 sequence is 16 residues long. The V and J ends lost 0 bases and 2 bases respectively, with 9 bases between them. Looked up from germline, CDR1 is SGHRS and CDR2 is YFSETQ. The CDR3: CASSLVGVAGANVLTF. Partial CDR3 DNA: TGCGCCAGCAGCTTGGTCGGGGTGGCTGGGGCCAACGTC.

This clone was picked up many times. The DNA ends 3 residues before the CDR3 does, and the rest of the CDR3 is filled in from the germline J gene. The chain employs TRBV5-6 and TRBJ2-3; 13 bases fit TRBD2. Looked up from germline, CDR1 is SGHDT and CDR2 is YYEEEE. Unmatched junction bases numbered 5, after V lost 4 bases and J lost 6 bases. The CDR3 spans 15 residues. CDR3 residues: CASSDGLAGVDTQYF. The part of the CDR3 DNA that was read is TGTGCCAGCAGCGACGGACTAGCGGGAGTGGATACG.

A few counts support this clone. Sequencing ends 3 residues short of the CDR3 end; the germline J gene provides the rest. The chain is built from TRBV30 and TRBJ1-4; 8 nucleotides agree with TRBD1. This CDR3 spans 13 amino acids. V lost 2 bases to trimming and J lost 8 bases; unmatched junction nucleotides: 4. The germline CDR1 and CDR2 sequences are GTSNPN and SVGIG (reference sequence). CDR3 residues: CAWSTGGAEKLFF. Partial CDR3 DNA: TGTGCCTGGAGTACAGGGGGAGCAGAAAAA.

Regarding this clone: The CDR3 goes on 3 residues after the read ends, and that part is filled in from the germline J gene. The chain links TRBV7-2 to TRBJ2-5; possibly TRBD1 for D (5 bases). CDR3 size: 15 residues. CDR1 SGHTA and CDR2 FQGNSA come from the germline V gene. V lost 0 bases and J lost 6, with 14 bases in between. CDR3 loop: CASSLAQGSVKTQYF. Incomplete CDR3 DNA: TGTGCCAGCAGCTTAGCGCAGGGTTCGGTTAAGACC.

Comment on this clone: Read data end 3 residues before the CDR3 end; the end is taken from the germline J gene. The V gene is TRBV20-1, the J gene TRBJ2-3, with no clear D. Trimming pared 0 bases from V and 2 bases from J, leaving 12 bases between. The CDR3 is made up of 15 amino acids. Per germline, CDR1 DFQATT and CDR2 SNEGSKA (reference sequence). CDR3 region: CSARDRYRSTDTQYF. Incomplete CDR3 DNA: TGCAGTGCTAGAGATCGGTACAGATCCACAGATACG.

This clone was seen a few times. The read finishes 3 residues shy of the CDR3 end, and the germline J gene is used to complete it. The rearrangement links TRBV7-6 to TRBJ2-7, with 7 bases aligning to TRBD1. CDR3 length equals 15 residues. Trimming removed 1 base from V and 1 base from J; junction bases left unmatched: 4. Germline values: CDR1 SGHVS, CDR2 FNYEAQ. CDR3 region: CASSLDRDRSYEQYF. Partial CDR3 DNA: TGTGCCAGCAGCTTAGATCGGGACAGATCCTACGAG.

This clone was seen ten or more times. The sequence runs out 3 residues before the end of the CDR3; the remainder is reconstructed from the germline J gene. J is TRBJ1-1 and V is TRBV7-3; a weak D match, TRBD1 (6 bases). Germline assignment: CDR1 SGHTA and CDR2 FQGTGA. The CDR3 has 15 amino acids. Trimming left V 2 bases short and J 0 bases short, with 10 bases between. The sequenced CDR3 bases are TGTGCCAGCAGCTTAGAAGGGACATTGAACACTGAA. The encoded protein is CASSLEGTLNTE. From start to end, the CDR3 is CASSLEGTLNTEAFF.

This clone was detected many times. The CDR3 bases that were read are TGTGCCAGCAGCCTAGTCGGGGGAACGAGCGAG. This translates into CASSLVGGTSE. The complete CDR3 protein is CASSLVGGTSEQYF. The rearrangement joins TRBV6-2 or TRBV6-3 to TRBJ2-7, with D possibly TRBD2 on 6 matching bases. Read sequence stops 3 residues before the CDR3 end, and the germline J gene provides the missing end. CDR3 length equals 14 residues. Germline V lookup: CDR1 MNHEY, CDR2 SVGEGT. V dropped 6 bases and J dropped 6 bases, with 18 bases sitting between them.

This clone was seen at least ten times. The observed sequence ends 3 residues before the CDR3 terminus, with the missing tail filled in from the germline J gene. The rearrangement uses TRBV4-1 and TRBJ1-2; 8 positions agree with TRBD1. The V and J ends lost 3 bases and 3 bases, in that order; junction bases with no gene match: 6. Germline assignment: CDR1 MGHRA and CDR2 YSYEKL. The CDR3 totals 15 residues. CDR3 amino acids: CASSHPGQGDYGYTF. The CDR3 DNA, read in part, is TGCGCCAGCAGCCACCCCGGACAGGGAGACTATGGC.

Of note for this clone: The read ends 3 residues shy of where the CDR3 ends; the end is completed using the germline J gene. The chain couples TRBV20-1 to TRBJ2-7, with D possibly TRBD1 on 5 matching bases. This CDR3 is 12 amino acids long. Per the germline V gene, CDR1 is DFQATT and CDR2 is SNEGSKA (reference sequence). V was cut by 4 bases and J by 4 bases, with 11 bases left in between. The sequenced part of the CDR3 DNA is TGCAGTGCTAATAACCAGGGTTACGAG. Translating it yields CSANNQGYE. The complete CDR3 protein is CSANNQGYEQYF.